Following are 17 T cell receptor beta chains from one sample sequenced in a study of blood T cell repertoires in COVID-19. Clones were read by immunoSEQ multiplex PCR, and TCRdb kept only the in-frame ones, dropping some. The table shows about 250,000 clones, with 86% occurring only once. Sequenced input: peripheral blood. These TCRs come from an elderly woman with COVID-19, enrolled during active disease.

This chain connects TRBV6-1 to TRBJ2-7, with D possibly matching TRBD1 (6 bases). Germline V lookup: CDR1 MNHNS, CDR2 SASEGT. Trimming took 3 bases from V and 1 from J, leaving 16 bases between them. The CDR3 loop spans 16 amino acids. The CDR3 DNA reads TGTGCCAGCAGTGATCCCAGACAGGCCGCTTCCTACGAGCAGTACTTC. Protein product: CASSDPRQAASYEQYF.

The chain uses TRBV7-9 and TRBJ2-2; no definite D call. The CDR3 runs 15 residues. Trimming took 2 bases from V and 0 from J, leaving 7 bases between them. Germline values: CDR1 SEHNR, CDR2 FQNEAQ (reference sequence). The CDR3 DNA follows: TGTGCCAGCAGCTTAAGCGCTGCGAACACCGGGGAGCTGTTTTTT. Residues: CASSLSAANTGELFF. Filled out from reference TRBV7-9 and TRBJ2-2, the complete variable domain reads DTGVSQNPRHKITKRGQNVTFRCDPISEHNRLYWYRQTLGQGPEFLTYFQNEAQLEKSRLLSDRFSAERPKGSFSTLEIQRTEQGDSAMYLCASSLSAANTGELFFGEGSRLTVL.

J is TRBJ1-6 and V is TRBV5-8; the match to TRBD1 covers 10 bases. The germline gives CDR1 SGHTS, CDR2 YDEGEE. The CDR3 length is 16 residues. V gave up 3 bases and J gave up 7 bases; unmatched junction bases: 7. CDR3 residues: CASSSGTGVGNSPLHF. CDR3 DNA: TGTGCCAGCAGCTCCGGGACAGGGGTAGGGAATTCACCCCTCCACTTT. Together with reference TRBV5-8 and TRBJ1-6, the CDR3 gives the full variable domain: EAGVTQSPTHLIKTRGQQATLRCSPISGHTSVYWYQQALGLGLQFLLWYDEGEERNRGNFPPRFSGRQFPNYSSELNVNALELEDSALYLCASSSGTGVGNSPLHFGNGTRLTVT.

V gene TRBV5-5 combines with J gene TRBJ1-2; maybe TRBD1 (6 bases). Germline V gives CDR1 SGHKS, CDR2 YYEKEE (reference sequence). V dropped 1 base and J dropped 2 bases, with 9 bases sitting between them. The CDR3 length is 14 residues. Here the CDR3 DNA reads TGTGCCAGCAGCTTGTGGACAGAAAACTATGGCTACACCTTC. Protein: CASSLWTENYGYTF. Full variable domain (outside the CDR3, taken from reference TRBV5-5 and TRBJ1-2): DAGVTQSPTHLIKTRGQQVTLRCSPISGHKSVSWYQQVLGQGPQFIFQYYEKEERGRGNFPDRFSARQFPNYSSELNVNALLLGDSALYLCASSLWTENYGYTFGSGTRLTVV.

The chain recombines TRBV19 with TRBJ1-1, with D possibly TRBD1 on 5 matching bases. V dropped 5 bases and J dropped 7 bases, with 20 bases sitting between them. This CDR3 contains 15 residues. The V gene's germline CDR1 is LNHDA and CDR2 SQIVND (reference sequence). The CDR3 loop is CASSPPGFTGGEAFF. CDR3 in DNA: TGTGCCAGTAGTCCCCCCGGCTTCACCGGGGGTGAAGCTTTCTTT.

The rearrangement links TRBV5-1 to TRBJ1-4, with TRBD1 matching 10 bases. J gave up 2 bases and V 2 bases, and 3 bases lay outside the gene matches. Germline V CDR1 and CDR2: SGHRS, YFSETQ. The CDR3 covers 16 residues. Written as DNA, the CDR3 is TGCGCCAGCAGCTTATGGGGACAGGGGACTAATGAAAAACTGTTTTTT. This encodes CASSLWGQGTNEKLFF.

The V and J genes are TRBV28 and TRBJ2-5; D gene unclear. The germline V gene encodes CDR1 MDHEN and CDR2 SYDVKM. This CDR3 comprises 13 residues. V was trimmed by 2 bases and J by 4 bases, leaving 8 bases between them. CDR3 in DNA: TGTGCCAGCAGTTTACCCGTTGTAGAGACCCAGTACTTC. The encoded protein is CASSLPVVETQYF.

This sequence joins TRBV7-8 and TRBJ2-4; D unclear. V was pared by 6 bases and J by 1 base, with 10 bases between. Germline assignment: CDR1 SGHVS and CDR2 FQNEAQ. CDR3 size: 14 residues. The DNA for the CDR3 is TGTGCCAGCAGTAACACCGTTGCCAAAAACATTCAGTACTTC. Its protein is CASSNTVAKNIQYF.

The chain carries TRBV18 and TRBJ1-5; D gene uncertain. Germline V gene data show CDR1 as KGHSH and CDR2 as LQKENI. The CDR3 has 15 amino acids. V was cut by 4 bases and J by 1 base, with 11 bases left in between. The CDR3 sequence is CASSREVGSNQPQHF. The CDR3 nucleotides are TGTGCCAGCTCACGTGAAGTCGGGAGCAATCAGCCCCAGCATTTT.

The J gene is TRBJ2-5, the V gene TRBV5-1; 11 positions match TRBD2. CDR3 length: 19 residues. Germline V CDR1 and CDR2: SGHRS, YFSETQ. Germline trimming cut 2 bases from V and 1 base from J; bases unmatched to any gene: 13. In DNA form, the CDR3 reads TGCGCCAGCAGCTTACCCCTAGCGGGGGGCTCCCTTTCCCAAGAGACCCAGTACTTC. Protein sequence: CASSLPLAGGSLSQETQYF.

The rearrangement links TRBV6-6 to TRBJ2-7, with D possibly being TRBD1 (7 bases). V gave up 0 bases and J gave up 6 bases, with 18 bases separating them. Per germline, CDR1 MNHNY and CDR2 SVGAGI (reference sequence). The CDR3 loop spans 16 amino acids. CDR3 bases: TGTGCCAGCAGTTACTCCACTAGGACAGGAGGGGGCGAGCAGTACGTC. Protein: CASSYSTRTGGGEQYV.

The chain recombines TRBV5-1 with TRBJ1-1, with 8 bases that match TRBD1. V was clipped by 1 base and J by 0 bases; unmatched bases: 5. This CDR3 is 16 amino acids long. The germline CDR1 and CDR2 sequences are SGHRS and YFSETQ. CDR3 bases: TGCGCCAGCAGCTTGCTCCTCAGGGGGCTGAACACTGAAGCTTTCTTT. Residues: CASSLLLRGLNTEAFF.

The genes are TRBV7-2 and TRBJ1-4; 8 bases are shared with TRBD1. Germline trimming cut 5 bases from V and 3 bases from J; bases unmatched to any gene: 2. The CDR3 totals 14 residues. In germline, CDR1 is SGHTA, CDR2 FQGNSA. In DNA, the CDR3 is TGTGCCAGCAGCCAACAGGGGGCTAATGAAAAACTGTTTTTT. This gives the protein CASSQQGANEKLFF.

This sequence joins TRBV7-2 and TRBJ1-2, with TRBD1 identical over 7 bases. The CDR3 is 15 amino acids. The J segment lost 2 bases and the V segment lost 1 base, leaving 4 bases of the junction unmatched. CDR1 is SGHTA, CDR2 FQGNSA, per germline. The CDR3: CASSLGQGENYGYTF. CDR3 DNA sequence: TGTGCCAGCAGCTTAGGGCAGGGGGAGAACTATGGCTACACCTTC.

V and J are TRBV7-9 and TRBJ1-1, with TRBD1 matching over 7 bases. V dropped 6 bases and J dropped 2; count of bases not matched to a gene: 6. CDR3 length equals 14 residues. Germline CDR1 reads SEHNR; CDR2 reads FQNEAQ (reference sequence). This chain's CDR3 is CASRLQGINTEAFF. The DNA for the CDR3 is TGTGCCAGCAGGTTACAGGGGATAAACACTGAAGCTTTCTTT.

J is TRBJ1-4 and V is TRBV9, with TRBD1 matching over 9 bases. With V trimmed by 3 bases and J by 8 bases, 8 bases remained unmatched. Per germline, CDR1 SGDLS and CDR2 YYNGEE. This CDR3 comprises 15 residues. The CDR3 protein is CASSATGQGREKLFF. The CDR3, as DNA: TGTGCCAGCAGCGCTACGGGACAGGGTCGGGAAAAACTGTTTTTT.

The chain joins TRBV2 to TRBJ1-1; 7 bases match TRBD1. Germline V gene lookup returns CDR1 SNHLY and CDR2 FYNNEI. Trimming took 5 bases from V and 5 from J; bases not matched to a gene: 11. The CDR3 consists of 15 residues. Here the CDR3 reads CASSPLTGVLTEAFF. Here the CDR3 DNA reads TGTGCCAGCAGTCCCCTTACAGGGGTCTTAACTGAAGCTTTCTTT. Variable domain in full (rest from reference TRBV2 and TRBJ1-1): EPEVTQTPSHQVTQMGQEVILRCVPISNHLYFYWYRQILGQKVEFLVSFYNNEISEKSEIFDDQFSVERPDGSNFTLKIRSTKLEDSAMYFCASSPLTGVLTEAFFGQGTRLTVV.